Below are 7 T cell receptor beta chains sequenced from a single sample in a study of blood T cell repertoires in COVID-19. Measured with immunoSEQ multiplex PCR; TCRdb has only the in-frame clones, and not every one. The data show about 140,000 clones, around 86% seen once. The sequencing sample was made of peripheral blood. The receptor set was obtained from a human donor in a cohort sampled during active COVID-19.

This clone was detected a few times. The CDR3 nucleotides read TGTGCCAGTAGTATACTCGGTTTAGCGGGAGGCTACAATGAGCAGTTCTTC. Translation gives CASSILGLAGGYNEQFF. The chain employs TRBV19 and TRBJ2-1, with TRBD2 identical over 10 bases. J lost 3 bases, V lost 2 bases, and 7 bases had no gene match. Germline-derived CDR1 and CDR2 are LNHDA and SQIVND (reference sequence). CDR3 length: 17 residues.

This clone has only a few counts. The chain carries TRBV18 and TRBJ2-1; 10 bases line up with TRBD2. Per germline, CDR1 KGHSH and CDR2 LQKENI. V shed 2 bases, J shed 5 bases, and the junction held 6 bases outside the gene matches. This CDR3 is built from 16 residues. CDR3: CASSPSSLAGHNEQFF. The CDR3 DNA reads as TGTGCCAGCTCACCAAGTTCACTAGCGGGACACAATGAGCAGTTCTTC.

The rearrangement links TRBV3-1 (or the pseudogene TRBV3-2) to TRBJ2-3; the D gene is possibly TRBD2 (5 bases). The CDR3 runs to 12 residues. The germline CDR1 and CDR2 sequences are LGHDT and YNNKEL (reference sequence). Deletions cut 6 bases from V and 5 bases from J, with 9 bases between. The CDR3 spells CASRRRGDTQYF. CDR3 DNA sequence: TGTGCCAGCAGGAGACGGGGAGATACGCAGTATTTT.

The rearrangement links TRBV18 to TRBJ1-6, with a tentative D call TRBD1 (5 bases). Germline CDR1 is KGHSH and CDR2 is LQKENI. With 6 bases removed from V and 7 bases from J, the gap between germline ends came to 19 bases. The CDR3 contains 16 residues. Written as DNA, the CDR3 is TGTGCCAGCTCTTTAGACATGGCAGGGCCGAATTCACCCCTCCACTTT. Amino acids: CASSLDMAGPNSPLHF.

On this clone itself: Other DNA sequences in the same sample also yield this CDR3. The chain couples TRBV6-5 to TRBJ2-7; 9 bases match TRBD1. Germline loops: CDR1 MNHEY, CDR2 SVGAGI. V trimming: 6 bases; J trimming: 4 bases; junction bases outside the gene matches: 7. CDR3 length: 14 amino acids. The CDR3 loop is CASRRGQGIYEQYF. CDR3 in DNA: TGTGCCAGCAGGAGGGGACAGGGAATTTACGAGCAGTACTTC.

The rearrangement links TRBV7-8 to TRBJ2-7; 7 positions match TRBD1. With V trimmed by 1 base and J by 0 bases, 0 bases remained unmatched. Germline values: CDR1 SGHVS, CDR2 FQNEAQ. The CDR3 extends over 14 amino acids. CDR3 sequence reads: CASSLGTGSYEQYF. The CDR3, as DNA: TGTGCCAGCAGCTTAGGGACAGGCTCCTACGAGCAGTACTTC. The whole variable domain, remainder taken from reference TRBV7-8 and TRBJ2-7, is GAGVSQSPRYKVAKRGQDVALRCDPISGHVSLFWYQQALGQGPEFLTYFQNEAQLDKSGLPSDRFFAERPEGSVSTLKIQRTQQEDSAVYLCASSLGTGSYEQYFGPGTRLTVT.

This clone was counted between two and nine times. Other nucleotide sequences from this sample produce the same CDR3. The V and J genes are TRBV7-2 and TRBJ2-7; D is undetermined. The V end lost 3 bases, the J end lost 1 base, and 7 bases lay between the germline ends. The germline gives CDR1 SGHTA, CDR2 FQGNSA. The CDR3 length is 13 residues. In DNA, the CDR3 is TGTGCCAGCAGCTTGGGCGCATCCTACGAGCAGTACTTC. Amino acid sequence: CASSLGASYEQYF.